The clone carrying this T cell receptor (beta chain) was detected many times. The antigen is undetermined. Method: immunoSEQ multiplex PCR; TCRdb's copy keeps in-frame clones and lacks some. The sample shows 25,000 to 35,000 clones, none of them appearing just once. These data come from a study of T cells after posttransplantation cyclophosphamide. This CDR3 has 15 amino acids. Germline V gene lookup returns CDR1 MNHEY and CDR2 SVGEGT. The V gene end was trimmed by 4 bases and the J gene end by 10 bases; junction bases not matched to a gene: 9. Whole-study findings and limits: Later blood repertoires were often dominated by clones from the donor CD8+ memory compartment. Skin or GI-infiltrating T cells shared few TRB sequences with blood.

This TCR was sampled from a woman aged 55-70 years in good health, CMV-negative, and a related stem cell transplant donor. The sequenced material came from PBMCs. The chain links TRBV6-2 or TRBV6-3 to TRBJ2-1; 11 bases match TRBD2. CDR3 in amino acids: CASSSSRLAGGEQFF. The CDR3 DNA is TGTGCCAGCAGTTCCTCCAGGCTAGCGGGGGGCGAGCAGTTCTTC.